This entry concerns a single TCR beta chain. What antigen it recognizes has not been identified. Base qualities are missing; no much larger clone stands one base away. The time point label, read with the paper, signifies: individuals recovered from natural SARS-CoV-2 infection. These data belong to a study of Ad26.COV2.S vaccination and SARS-CoV-2 variants (TCRdb year 2021). With regard to the full study: TCRbeta repertoire sequencing served as the tool for gauging how specific and how broad the SARS-CoV-2-reactive T cell receptors were following Ad26.COV2.S vaccination. A total of 32 samples were included in the TCR-sequenced set, comprising about 20 Ad26.COV2.S vaccine recipients, 5 placebo recipients and 8 SARS-CoV-2 convalescent individuals.

The immunoSEQ Assay was the method used to sequence TCRbeta CDR3 regions. After extraction, genomic DNA underwent amplification by bias-controlled multiplex PCR, followed by high-throughput sequencing. In the authors' own workflow: To quantify the absolute abundance of every unique TCRbeta CDR3 region, sequences were collapsed and filtered. T cell fraction was estimated by normalizing TCRbeta template counts to usable DNA, which was measured by amplifying reference genes present in all nucleated cells. Repertoire TCRs were annotated as SARS-CoV-2-specific when V gene, CDR3 amino acid sequence and J gene were exactly matched to a known reactive TCR set. MIRA supplied the reference SARS-CoV-2 TCR set, which was filtered for enrichment in COVID-19-positive ImmuneCODE repertoires so that public or cross-reactive TCRs were removed. Drawing on the MIRA antigens, annotated TCRs were analysed further at the level of specific ORF or position within ORF. Breadth was defined as the number of annotated unique rearrangements divided by the total number of unique productive rearrangements, and depth was defined as the summed frequency of the annotated unique rearrangements. Two-sided Wilcoxon rank-sum tests were used to compare TCR breadth between groups. TCRdb carries this immuneACCESS record with in-frame sequences only. Its versions omit some clonotypes, under half of them owing to an unresolved V gene in the studies checked, with the rest unexplained. That table supplies the V and J calls and clone size; D and trimming were determined from the DNA. The sample contains fewer than 55,000 clones, roughly 83% of them found a single time. Around half of the sample comes from the top ten.

Broad study findings and their caveats: The authors noted that total T cell responses may have been underestimated by the TCR breadth and depth analyses. Compared with placebo recipients, Ad26.COV2.S recipients showed higher spike-specific TCR breadth (P = 0.0014). Substantial breadth of spike-specific CD8+ and CD4+ T cell responses was reported after vaccination. Comparable non-spike TCR breadth was observed between vaccine and placebo recipients, consistent with only spike being contained in the vaccine.

The sample consisted of peripheral blood, taken after recovery from COVID-19. The receptor was derived from a human donor who had recovered from COVID-19.

The CDR3 protein sequence reads: CASSLDAPSQNSPLHF. In nucleotide form, the sequence is TGTGCCAGCAGCTTGGATGCACCGAGCCAAAATTCACCCCTCCACTTT. The chain couples TRBV5-4 to TRBJ1-6; the D gene remains uncertain. The germline V gene encodes CDR1 SGHNT and CDR2 YYREEE (reference sequence). Counted from cysteine to phenylalanine, this CDR3 has 16 amino acids. Of all the DNA, just the CDR3 is kept, 48 bases in frame from base 1. The trim is 0 bases for V and 7 bases for J, with a gap of 14 bases between the germline ends.